These 2 T cell receptor beta chains share one sample of origin, sequenced in a study of control samples from healthy donors and cancer patients. Data came from immunoSEQ multiplex PCR; TCRdb stores just in-frame clones and leaves some out. Of approximately 190,000 clones in the sample, approximately 91% are singletons; the top ten hold over 1.5%. Sequencing was performed on blood. These receptors all stem from a man aged 30-40 years in good health.

The chain employs TRBV5-6 and TRBJ1-4; D is uncertain. The CDR3 is 16 residues long. Germline values: CDR1 SGHDT, CDR2 YYEEEE. Trimming shortened V by 0 bases and J by 2 bases, and 11 bases separated the two germline ends. CDR3 amino acids: CASSLGPANTNEKLFF. CDR3 nucleotides: TGTGCCAGCAGCTTGGGGCCAGCCAATACTAATGAAAAACTGTTTTTT.

The gene calls are TRBV7-2 and TRBJ1-1; D possibly corresponds to TRBD1 (6 bases). V lost 3 bases and J 3 bases, leaving 14 bases between the germline ends. Germline loops: CDR1 SGHTA, CDR2 FQGNSA. The CDR3 spans 15 residues. The CDR3 sequence is CASSLGGQGYTEAFF. CDR3 in DNA: TGTGCCAGCAGCTTGGGGGGGCAGGGGTACACTGAAGCTTTCTTT.